This T cell receptor beta chain was captured in a study of Graves' ophthalmopathy and Graves' hyperthyroidism. It was on clinical symptoms, serum thyroxine, TRAb, thyroid ultrasound and orbital computed tomography that diagnosis relied. The PBMC fraction was derived from roughly 10 ml of fresh peripheral blood. The ends were cut back, 2 bases at V and 5 bases at J, with 10 bases in the middle. The CDR3 has 14 amino acids. The germline gives CDR1 MNHEY, CDR2 SMNVEV (reference sequence). Study-level findings and limits: Its predictions of ophthalmopathy progression gave the model approximately 65% sensitivity and 72% to 85% specificity.

Comment on this clonotype: Its cognate antigen is unknown.

Amplification from RNA transcripts yielded the TCR beta CDR3 regions. RT-PCR in the first round used HTBI primers; a second-round multiplex PCR followed. From the multiplex PCR reads, TCRdb called clonotypes with MiXCR, one entry per CDR3 protein. The sample includes about 240,000 distinct CDR3 sequences, around 45% of them seen just once. The chain employs TRBV27 and TRBJ1-5, with D perhaps TRBD1 (5 bases). The specimen sequenced was peripheral blood. The receptor was isolated from an adult man with Graves' ophthalmopathy. The CDR3 DNA reads as TGTGCCAGCAGTTTAAATGCAGGGCATCAGCCCCAGCATTTT. It encodes CASSLNAGHQPQHF.